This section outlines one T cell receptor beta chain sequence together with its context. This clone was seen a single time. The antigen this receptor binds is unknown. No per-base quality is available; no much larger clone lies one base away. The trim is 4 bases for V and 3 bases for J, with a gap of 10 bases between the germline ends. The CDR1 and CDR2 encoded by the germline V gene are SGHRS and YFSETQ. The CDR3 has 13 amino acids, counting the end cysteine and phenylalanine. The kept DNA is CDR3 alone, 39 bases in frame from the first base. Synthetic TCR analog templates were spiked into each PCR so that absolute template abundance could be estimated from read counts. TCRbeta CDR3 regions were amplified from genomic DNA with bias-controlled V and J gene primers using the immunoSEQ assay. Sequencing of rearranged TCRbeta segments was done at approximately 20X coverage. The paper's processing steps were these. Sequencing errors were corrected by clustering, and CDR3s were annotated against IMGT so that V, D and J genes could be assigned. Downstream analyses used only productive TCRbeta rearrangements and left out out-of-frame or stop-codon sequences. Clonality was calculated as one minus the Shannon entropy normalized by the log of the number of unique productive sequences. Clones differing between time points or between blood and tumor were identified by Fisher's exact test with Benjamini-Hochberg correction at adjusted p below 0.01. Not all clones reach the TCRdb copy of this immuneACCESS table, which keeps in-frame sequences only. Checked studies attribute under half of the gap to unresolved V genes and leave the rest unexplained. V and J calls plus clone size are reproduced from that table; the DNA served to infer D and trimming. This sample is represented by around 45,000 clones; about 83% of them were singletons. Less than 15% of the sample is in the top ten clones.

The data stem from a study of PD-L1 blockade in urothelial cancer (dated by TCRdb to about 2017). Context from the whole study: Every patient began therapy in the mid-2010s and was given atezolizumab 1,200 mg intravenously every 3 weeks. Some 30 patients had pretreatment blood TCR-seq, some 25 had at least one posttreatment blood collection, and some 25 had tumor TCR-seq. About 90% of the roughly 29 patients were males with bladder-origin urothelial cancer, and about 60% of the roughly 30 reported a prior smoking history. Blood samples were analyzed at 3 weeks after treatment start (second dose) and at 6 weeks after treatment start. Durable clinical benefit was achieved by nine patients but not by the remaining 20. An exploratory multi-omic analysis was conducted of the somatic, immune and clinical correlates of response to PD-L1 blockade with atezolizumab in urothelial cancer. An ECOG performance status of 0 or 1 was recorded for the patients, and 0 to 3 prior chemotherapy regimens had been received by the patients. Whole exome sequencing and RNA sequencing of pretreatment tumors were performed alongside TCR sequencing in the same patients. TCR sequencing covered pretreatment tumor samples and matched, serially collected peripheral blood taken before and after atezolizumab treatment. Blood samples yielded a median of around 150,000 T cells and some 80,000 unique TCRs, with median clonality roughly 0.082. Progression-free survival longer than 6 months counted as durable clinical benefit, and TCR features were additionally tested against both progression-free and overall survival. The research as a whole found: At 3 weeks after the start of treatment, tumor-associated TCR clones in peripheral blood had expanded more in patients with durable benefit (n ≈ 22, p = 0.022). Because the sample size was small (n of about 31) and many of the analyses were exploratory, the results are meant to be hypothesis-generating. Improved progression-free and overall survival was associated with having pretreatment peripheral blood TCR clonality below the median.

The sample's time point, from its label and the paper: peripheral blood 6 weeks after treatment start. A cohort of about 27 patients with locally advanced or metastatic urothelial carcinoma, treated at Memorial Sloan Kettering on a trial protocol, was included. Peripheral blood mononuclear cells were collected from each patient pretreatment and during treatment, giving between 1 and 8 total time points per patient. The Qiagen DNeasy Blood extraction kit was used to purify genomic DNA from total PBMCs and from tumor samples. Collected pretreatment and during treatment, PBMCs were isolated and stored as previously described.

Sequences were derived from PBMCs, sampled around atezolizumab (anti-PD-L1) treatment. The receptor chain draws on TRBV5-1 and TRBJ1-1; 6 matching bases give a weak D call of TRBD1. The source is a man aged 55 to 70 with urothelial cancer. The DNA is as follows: TGCGCCAGCAGCCCCAGGACAGACACTGAAGCTTTCTTT. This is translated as CASSPRTDTEAFF.